This entry features one T cell receptor (beta chain) sequence. The antigen is undetermined. The trim removed 3 bases at V and 2 bases at J, leaving 4 bases unmatched. CDR1 and CDR2 (germline): MNHEY, SMNVEV (reference sequence). The CDR3 consists of 15 residues. Here immunoSEQ multiplex PCR was the method, and the copy in TCRdb shows in-frame clones only, minus some. This table has roughly 34,000 clones, roughly 81% appearing once. This entry is derived from a study of a mutant IDH1 vaccine in newly diagnosed glioma. In the study overall: Receipt of radiotherapy, temozolomide, or both preceded the study, and most received both.

Described time point: week 5, during vaccination. Vaccination used 300 ug of mutant IDH1 20-mer peptide per dose, with topical imiquimod. The J gene is TRBJ2-1, the V gene TRBV27; 7 nucleotides agree with TRBD1. Sequences were derived from PBMCs, sampled from a glioma patient whose treatment included an IDH1 peptide vaccine. The clonotype comes from a man in his forties or fifties with glioma. The CDR3 region is CASSFDRATYNEQFF. In DNA, the CDR3 is TGTGCCAGCAGTTTCGACAGGGCCACCTACAATGAGCAGTTCTTC.